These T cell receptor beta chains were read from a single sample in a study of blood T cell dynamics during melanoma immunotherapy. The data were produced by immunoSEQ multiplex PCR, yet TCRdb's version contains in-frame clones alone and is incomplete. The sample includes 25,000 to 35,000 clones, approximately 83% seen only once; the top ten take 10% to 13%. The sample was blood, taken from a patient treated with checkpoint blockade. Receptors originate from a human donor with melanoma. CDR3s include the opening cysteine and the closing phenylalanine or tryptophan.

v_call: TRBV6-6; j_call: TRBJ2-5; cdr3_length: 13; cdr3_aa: CASTDRRQETQYF
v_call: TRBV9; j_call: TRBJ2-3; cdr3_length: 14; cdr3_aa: CASSVERVPDTQYF
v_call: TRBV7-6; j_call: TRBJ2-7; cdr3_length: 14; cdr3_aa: CASSLELSGYEQYF
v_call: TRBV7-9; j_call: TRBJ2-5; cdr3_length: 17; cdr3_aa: CASSYPLTSGGEETQYF
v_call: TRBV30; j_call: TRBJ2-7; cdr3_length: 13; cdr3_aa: CAWSVLTSYEQYF
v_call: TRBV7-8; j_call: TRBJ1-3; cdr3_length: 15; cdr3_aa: CASSLDRANGNTIYF
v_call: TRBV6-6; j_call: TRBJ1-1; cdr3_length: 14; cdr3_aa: CASSYSPGAAGAFF
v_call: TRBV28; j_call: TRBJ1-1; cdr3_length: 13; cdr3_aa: CASRRSTGAVLNF
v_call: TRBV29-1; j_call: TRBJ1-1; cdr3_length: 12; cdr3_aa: CSGSYGGTEAFF
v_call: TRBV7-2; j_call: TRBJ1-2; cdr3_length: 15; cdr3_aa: CASSLERAARYGYTF
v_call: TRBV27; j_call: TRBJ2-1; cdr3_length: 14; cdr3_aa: CASSFRTTNNEQFF
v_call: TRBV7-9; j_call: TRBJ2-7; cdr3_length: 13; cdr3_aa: CASSLEGPYEQYF
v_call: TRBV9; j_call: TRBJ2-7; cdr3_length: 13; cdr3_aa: CASSVDRKGRQYF
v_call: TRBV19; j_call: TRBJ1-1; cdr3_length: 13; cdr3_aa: CASSMKVNTEAFF
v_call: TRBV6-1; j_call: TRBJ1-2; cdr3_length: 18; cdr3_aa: CASSETLLANSPVYGYTF